This T cell receptor (beta chain) stems from a study of T cell clones after liver transplantation. Study as a whole: Immunosuppression withdrawal was tried within 2 years after liver transplantation in this trial. Subjects received no induction therapy and standard immunosuppression until randomization at 12-24 months post-transplant. As an antigen-independent comparator, third-party-reactive TCRbeta sequences came from pre-transplant mixed lymphocyte reactions. Study outcomes and limitations: Compared with third party-reactive sequences, donor-reactive ones declined more, independent of withdrawal success.

Concerning this clone: What it recognizes is unknown.

V lost 7 bases to trimming and J lost 5 bases; unmatched junction nucleotides: 7. Germline CDR1 SNHLY, CDR2 FYNNEI. This CDR3 is 14 amino acids long. Profiling relied on immunoSEQ multiplex PCR, and the TCRdb table lists in-frame clones only, not all of them. Of about 120,000 clones in the sample, approximately 90% are singletons; the top ten hold around 0.86%. The TCR comes from a human patient who received a liver transplant. Some T cells could come from the graft donor. Sequencing was performed on CD4+ T cells from blood, taken 12 months after liver transplant. The rearrangement links TRBV2 to TRBJ2-3; TRBD1 matches 9 bases. CDR3 sequence (DNA): TGTGCCAGCAACCGGGACAGGGTAGGAGATACGCAGTATTTT. Amino acid sequence: CASNRDRVGDTQYF. Based on the CDR3 plus reference TRBV2 and TRBJ2-3, the full variable domain is EPEVTQTPSHQVTQMGQEVILRCVPISNHLYFYWYRQILGQKVEFLVSFYNNEISEKSEIFDDQFSVERPDGSNFTLKIRSTKLEDSAMYFCASNRDRVGDTQYFGPGTRLTVL.